This T cell receptor beta chain was sequenced in a study of beta chain features in type 1 diabetes. Only a few counts were recorded for this clone. Its antigen is unknown. Central memory, naive, regulatory and stem cell-like memory CD4+ cells were sorted by CD45RO/CCR7/CD25/CD127/CD95/CD27. Purities over 98% were achieved in all sorted populations. Of the isolated RNA, all was reverse transcribed, and so the sequenced material was expressed TCRB transcripts. Here immunoSEQ multiplex PCR was the method, and the copy in TCRdb shows in-frame clones only, minus some. Of around 400,000 clones in the sample, more than 13% were seen once. Study observations and caveats: Sampled from patients, naive, central memory and Treg TCRB repertoires appeared more similar than those sampled from healthy donors.

The length of the CDR3 is 13 residues. CDR1 SQVTM and CDR2 ANQGSEA come from the germline V gene. Trimming took off 4 bases at V and 2 bases at J, with 12 bases between the two ends. Sample: naive CD4+ T cells from blood. The V call is TRBV29-1, the J call TRBJ2-7; D might be TRBD1 (5 bases). This TCR was recovered from a woman aged 18-35 years in good health. The chain's CDR3 is CSVAQGRAYEQYF. DNA for the CDR3: TGCAGCGTTGCCCAGGGAAGGGCCTACGAGCAGTACTTC.